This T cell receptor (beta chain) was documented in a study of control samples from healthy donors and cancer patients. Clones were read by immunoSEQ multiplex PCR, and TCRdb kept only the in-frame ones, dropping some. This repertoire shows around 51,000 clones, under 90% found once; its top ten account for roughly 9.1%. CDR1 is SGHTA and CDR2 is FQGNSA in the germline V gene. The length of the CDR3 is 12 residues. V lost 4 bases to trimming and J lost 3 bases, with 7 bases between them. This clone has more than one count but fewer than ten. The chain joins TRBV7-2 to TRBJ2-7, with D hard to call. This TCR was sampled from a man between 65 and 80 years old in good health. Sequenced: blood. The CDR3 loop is CASSSDLYEQYF. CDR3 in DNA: TGTGCCAGCAGCTCGGACCTCTACGAGCAGTACTTC.